Listed here is a single T cell receptor beta chain. Repertoires were generated with immunoSEQ multiplex PCR, while TCRdb's copy carries only in-frame clones and drops some. The table records tens of thousands of clones, over 75% of them present only once. The source of the sample is a study of technical replicates of blood from a handful of donors. The CDR3 sequence is 13 residues long. Germline lookup yields CDR1 SGHRS and CDR2 YFSETQ. Deletions cut 4 bases from V and 10 bases from J, with 15 bases between. Sequenced material: PBMCs. The origin of this receptor is a human donor in good health. Some clones in this sample may be carry-over from other donors' samples. The rearrangement uses TRBV5-1 and TRBJ2-1; maybe TRBD2 (6 bases). This CDR3 is CASSPDPGVEQFF. The CDR3 DNA reads as TGCGCCAGCAGCCCGGATCCGGGGGTCGAGCAGTTCTTC.